The 21 T cell receptor beta chains below come from one sample, sequenced in a study of blood T cells in healthy people across ages. The authors ran a second PCR of about 6 to 11 cycles using a sample-barcoded 5' primer and a J-beta primer mix. A single record per CDR3 protein comes from TCRdb applying MiXCR to the 5' RACE reads. Among about 1,400,000 distinct CDR3 sequences, approximately 59% were seen once, and the ten largest hold about 6.3%. Sequencing input: blood. Every receptor here comes from a man aged 18 to 30 in good health.

V usage is TRBV9 and J usage is TRBJ2-4; TRBD1 aligns across 9 bases. Near its end, the DNA agrees better with TRBJ2-7, so the J call may be wrong. Germline values: CDR1 SGDLS, CDR2 YYNGEE. The length of the CDR3 is 15 residues. Here the CDR3 DNA reads TGTGCCAGCAGCGTAGGTGGGACAGGGACGTACGAGCAGTACTTC. Its translation: CASSVGGTGTYEQYF.

The chain recombines TRBV10-3 with TRBJ2-5; D might be TRBD1 (5 bases). Near its end, the DNA agrees better with TRBJ2-7, so the J call may be wrong. Germline-derived CDR1 and CDR2 are ENHRY and SYGVKD. The CDR3 is 13 amino acids. This CDR3 is CAISVGLTYEQYF. The CDR3 DNA follows: TGTGCCATCAGCGTGGGGCTAACCTACGAGCAGTACTTC.

The table lists this clonotype with a few counts. The chain combines TRBV10-3 with TRBJ2-1, with 7 bases matching TRBD1. Unmatched junction bases numbered 17, after V lost 5 bases and J lost 4 bases. Germline V gene sequence: CDR1 ENHRY, CDR2 SYGVKD. CDR3 length: 18 amino acids. CDR3 loop: CAISNDRVVDEVYNEQFF. The CDR3 bases are TGTGCCATCAGTAATGACAGGGTCGTGGATGAAGTATACAATGAGCAGTTCTTC.

The V and J genes are TRBV12-3 or TRBV12-4 and TRBJ2-5, with TRBD2 matching over 10 bases. V lost 6 bases to trimming and J lost 4 bases; unmatched junction nucleotides: 8. The CDR3 is 15 amino acids. CDR3 amino acids: CASRIAGGRRETQYF. The CDR3 DNA is TGTGCCAGCAGGATAGCGGGAGGACGTAGAGAGACCCAGTACTTC.

This clonotype was detected only once. The V call is TRBV7-6, the J call TRBJ2-7; D possibly matches TRBD1 or TRBD2 (5 bases each). Trimming took 5 bases from V and 2 from J, leaving 13 bases between them. Per the germline V gene, CDR1 is SGHVS and CDR2 is FNYEAQ. The CDR3 loop spans 14 amino acids. This chain's CDR3 is CASSPEGRPYEQYF. Here the CDR3 DNA reads TGTGCCAGCAGCCCAGAGGGACGGCCCTACGAGCAGTACTTC.

This rearrangement joins TRBV20-1 to TRBJ1-2; TRBD1 matches 7 bases. CDR3 length equals 14 residues. Germline V lookup: CDR1 DFQATT, CDR2 SNEGSKA (reference sequence). Trimming took 5 bases from V and 0 from J; bases not matched to a gene: 6. The CDR3 spells CSAEETGPNYGYTF. The CDR3 DNA is TGCAGTGCTGAGGAGACAGGGCCTAACTATGGCTACACCTTC.

This clonotype was detected a few times. As DNA, the CDR3 is TGCGCCAGCAGCCCAGGACAGGGGGCCGATTTTGGCTACACCTTC. As protein: CASSPGQGADFGYTF. J is TRBJ1-2 and V is TRBV5-1, with 11 positions matching TRBD1. From germline, CDR1 is SGHRS and CDR2 YFSETQ. The CDR3 is 15 amino acids. V shed 4 bases and J 7 bases; nucleotides not matched to a gene: 9.

The J gene is TRBJ2-1, the V gene TRBV27, with D maybe TRBD1 (6 bases). The CDR3 has 17 amino acids. Germline CDR1 MNHEY, CDR2 SMNVEV (reference sequence). V lost 7 bases, J lost 2 bases, and 21 bases lay in between. CDR3 amino acids: CASTIQSGTSAYNEQFF. In nucleotides, the CDR3 is TGTGCCAGCACCATCCAATCCGGGACAAGTGCCTACAATGAGCAGTTCTTC.

Notes on this clonotype: The junction and the germline gene differ at one end; a read error may be behind it. The CDR3 DNA is TGTGCCTGCAGCTCCGCCGGGCCGCGAAAGTACAATGAGCAGTTCTTC. Translating it yields CACSSAGPRKYNEQFF. The chain couples TRBV7-9 to TRBJ2-1; D gene unclear. Germline CDR1 SEHNR, CDR2 FQNEAQ (reference sequence). The CDR3 length is 16 residues.

The chain combines TRBV7-9 with TRBJ1-2, with D perhaps matching TRBD1 (5 bases). The germline CDR1 and CDR2 sequences are SEHNR and FQNEAQ (reference sequence). V lost 0 bases and J lost 2, with 22 bases in between. This CDR3 contains 19 residues. CDR3 DNA sequence: TGTGCCAGCAGCTTAGCTATCGGGGACGCCAATTCCCAAAACTATGGCTACACCTTC. Translating it yields CASSLAIGDANSQNYGYTF.

This chain links TRBV4-1 with TRBJ2-7; no definite D call. The CDR3 covers 15 residues. Germline V gene sequence: CDR1 MGHRA, CDR2 YSYEKL. V lost 2 bases to trimming and J lost 0 bases, with 11 bases between them. The CDR3: CASSQSPGPSYEQYF. The DNA of the CDR3 is TGCGCCAGCAGCCAATCCCCAGGTCCCTCCTACGAGCAGTACTTC.

This chain connects TRBV9 to TRBJ2-7; 10 nucleotides match TRBD2. With 1 base clipped from V and 3 bases from J, the junction kept 4 bases outside the gene matches. CDR3 length: 15 amino acids. From germline, CDR1 is SGDLS and CDR2 YYNGEE. The CDR3 region is CASSVSAGGGYEQYF. The CDR3 DNA is TGTGCCAGCAGCGTATCAGCGGGAGGGGGCTACGAGCAGTACTTC.

This clonotype was counted only a few times. The rearrangement joins TRBV4-3 to TRBJ1-5; D gene unclear. The CDR3 consists of 16 residues. Germline-derived CDR1 and CDR2 are LGHNA and YSLEER. Trimming removed 6 bases at V and 0 bases at J, with 15 bases between. The CDR3 is CASRPSRKYSNQPQHF. CDR3 nucleotide sequence: TGCGCCAGCAGGCCTTCGCGGAAGTATAGCAATCAGCCCCAGCATTTT.

This clonotype was seen a handful of times. This chain links TRBV5-6 with TRBJ2-2; 7 bases align to TRBD1. Trimming cost V 0 bases and J 3 bases; bases outside gene matches: 2. The CDR3 consists of 15 residues. The germline gives CDR1 SGHDT, CDR2 YYEEEE. The CDR3 region has the DNA TGTGCCAGCAGCTTGGTAGGGGGCGACACCGGGGAGCTGTTTTTT. It yields the protein CASSLVGGDTGELFF.

The rearrangement links TRBV4-1 to TRBJ2-5, with 12 positions matching TRBD2. The CDR3 spans 17 residues. The germline V gene has CDR1 MGHRA and CDR2 YSYEKL. J lost 5 bases, V lost 5 bases, and 12 bases had no gene match. In nucleotides, the CDR3 is TGCGCCAGCAGCGAGGGACTAGCGGGCTATGGAGGGGAGACCCAGTACTTC. As protein: CASSEGLAGYGGETQYF.

The V gene is TRBV7-2, the J gene TRBJ1-2; 10 bases fit TRBD1. This CDR3 is 15 amino acids long. The V and J ends lost 5 bases and 4 bases, in that order; junction bases with no gene match: 7. CDR1 and CDR2 (germline): SGHTA, FQGNSA. The CDR3 DNA is TGTGCCAGCAGCGGGGGACAGGGGAGAATCTATGGCTACACCTTC. Translated, it gives CASSGGQGRIYGYTF.

The chain joins TRBV6-2 or TRBV6-3 to TRBJ2-3, with no clear D. The V gene's germline CDR1 is MNHEY and CDR2 SVGEGT. The CDR3 loop spans 16 amino acids. V lost 8 bases and J lost 1, with 19 bases in between. The CDR3 here is CASCPPLQAGTDTQYF. CDR3 DNA: TGTGCCAGCTGCCCTCCCTTGCAGGCCGGCACAGATACGCAGTATTTT.

The chain links TRBV6-4 to TRBJ2-3, with 8 bases lining up with TRBD2. Trimming removed 0 bases from V and 0 bases from J; junction bases left unmatched: 8. Per the germline V gene, CDR1 is MRHNA and CDR2 is SNTAGT. The CDR3 runs 18 residues. The CDR3 DNA sequence: TGTGCCAGCAGTGACTCGGGACTAGAGGGGCCTAGCACAGATACGCAGTATTTT. It encodes CASSDSGLEGPSTDTQYF.

This rearrangement joins TRBV6-2 or TRBV6-3 to TRBJ2-3, with D perhaps TRBD1 (6 bases). The germline V and J ends were trimmed by 7 bases and 3 bases, with 14 bases remaining between them. The germline V gene has CDR1 MNHEY and CDR2 SVGEGT. The CDR3 extends over 14 amino acids. In DNA, the CDR3 is TGTGCCAGCATACCCCAGGGGTATACAGATACGCAGTATTTT. This sequence encodes CASIPQGYTDTQYF.

This clonotype was seen a few times. V is TRBV27 and J is TRBJ2-2; TRBD2 is a possible D gene (5 bases). Trimming shortened V by 5 bases and J by 5 bases, and 9 bases separated the two germline ends. The CDR3 totals 13 residues. CDR1 MNHEY and CDR2 SMNVEV come from the germline V gene (reference sequence). The CDR3 reads CASSPRRTGELFF. The CDR3 coding sequence is TGTGCCAGCAGTCCTAGGAGGACCGGGGAGCTGTTTTTT.

This chain links TRBV7-9 with TRBJ2-3; tentatively, D is TRBD1 or TRBD2 (6 bases each). The V gene's germline CDR1 is SEHNR and CDR2 FQNEAQ (reference sequence). Trimming cost V 7 bases and J 2 bases, with 19 bases left between them. CDR3 length equals 16 residues. The CDR3 loop reads CASILGGGLNTDTQYF. The CDR3 nucleotides are TGTGCCAGCATCCTGGGTGGGGGGCTGAACACAGATACGCAGTATTTT.